This T cell receptor beta chain came from a study of cytotoxic CD8 clonotypes in ibrutinib-treated CLL. Profiled with immunoSEQ multiplex PCR; TCRdb holds only in-frame clones, not every one. This sample has 110,000 or so clones, with approximately 56% found just once. The CDR3 runs 14 residues. Per the germline V gene, CDR1 is MGHRA and CDR2 is YSYEKL. V was pared by 3 bases and J by 1 base, with 9 bases between. This clonotype was sampled from a human donor with chronic lymphocytic leukemia. The genes are TRBV4-1 and TRBJ1-2, with D unresolved. The sample was PBMCs, taken after 24 months of ibrutinib treatment. CDR3 DNA: TGCGCCAGCAGCCACCCCGAGAGTAACTATGGCTACACCTTC. Translating it yields CASSHPESNYGYTF.